Each of the 3 T cell receptor beta chains below was sequenced from the same sample in a study of CD8+ T cells in alopecia areata. Treatment indicated: oral pan-JAK inhibitor, 5-10 mg twice daily. Once RNA had been extracted, it was reverse transcribed into cDNA to act as the sequencing template. Sequencing used immunoSEQ multiplex PCR; TCRdb keeps in-frame clones, though not all of them. The repertoire holds about 140,000 clones, with about 88% as singletons. Material: CD8+ T cells sorted from blood, obtained at week 4, from a patient treated with tofacitinib. Receptor source: a human donor with alopecia areata.

This chain uses TRBV10-2 with TRBJ2-1; tentatively, D is TRBD1 or TRBD2 (5 bases each). Germline V lookup: CDR1 WSHSY, CDR2 SAAADI. V gave up 6 bases and J gave up 6 bases, with 15 bases separating them. The CDR3 totals 14 residues. Written as DNA, the CDR3 is TGCGCCAGCAGAGTAGATCTCGGGGCCAATGAGCAGTTCTTC. It specifies CASRVDLGANEQFF.

The chain couples TRBV30 to TRBJ2-5; 7 bases match TRBD2. The length of the CDR3 is 13 residues. Germline assignment: CDR1 GTSNPN and CDR2 SVGIG (reference sequence). With V trimmed by 2 bases and J by 3 bases, 3 bases remained unmatched. The CDR3 sequence: CAWSYLAEETQYF. CDR3 coding DNA: TGTGCCTGGAGTTACCTAGCGGAAGAGACCCAGTACTTC.

This chain uses TRBV2 with TRBJ2-3; 8 positions match TRBD2. Germline V gives CDR1 SNHLY, CDR2 FYNNEI. After removal of 6 bases from V and 0 bases from J, the junction contained 20 bases not matched to a gene. The CDR3 contains 20 residues. In DNA, the CDR3 is TGTGCCAGCAGGGGTATAGCGGGAACGTCTTCGGGGTCTAGCACAGATACGCAGTATTTT. It yields the protein CASRGIAGTSSGSSTDTQYF.